This TCR beta chain was identified in a study of cytotoxic CD8 clonotypes in ibrutinib-treated CLL. For the study at large: Patients gave response samples after a median about 12 months of treatment, range 6 to 36.

Study observations and caveats: At progression, clonality fell back toward baseline after rising at ibrutinib response. Public clonotypes occurred uncommonly; on treatment, they contracted or remained stable.

The assay was immunoSEQ multiplex PCR, and TCRdb's table has in-frame clones only and misses some. The sample carries a few hundred thousand clones, under 80% recorded once. This CDR3 contains 16 residues. From germline, CDR1 is SEHNR and CDR2 FQNEAQ (reference sequence). The junction had 8 bases not matched to a gene; V was cut back by 1 base and J by 2 bases. As regards this clone: The antigen remains undetermined.

Frozen PBMC stocks contributed roughly 2 micrograms of genomic DNA to the TCR beta libraries. The sequencing here drew on PBMCs, taken after 24 months of ibrutinib treatment. This receptor was taken from a human donor with chronic lymphocytic leukemia. This sequence joins TRBV7-9 and TRBJ2-7; TRBD1 agrees at 7 bases. CDR3 residues: CASSLDRGRGTYEQYF. In nucleotides, the CDR3 is TGTGCCAGCAGCTTAGACCGTGGCAGGGGGACCTACGAGCAGTACTTC.